This T cell receptor (beta chain) came from a study of shared clonotypes between healthy human individuals. Study-wide points: Few donors limited the genetic and exposure-history diversity represented.

Every donor, a Caucasian adult, lived in Nashville, Tennessee. Authors' data handling: ImmunoSEQ output held junction-only sequences without quality scores, so filtering differed. Libraries were prepared by immunoSEQ multiplex PCR; TCRdb keeps only in-frame clonotypes and omits some of them. V, J and clone size are those of that table, while D and trimming were read from the DNA. The sample holds some 530,000 clones; 78% are singletons and the top ten take around 12%. This clone was picked up many times. Its antigen is not identified. At the DNA level, this CDR3 is encoded by other sequences in the same sample as well. The material sequenced was PBMCs. The sequence derives from a woman aged 40-49 years in good health. Some clones in this sample may be carry-over from other donors' samples.

CDR3 amino acids: CASSYGPSNTEAFF. The CDR3 bases are TGTGCCAGCAGCTACGGGCCTTCGAACACTGAAGCTTTCTTT. The chain uses TRBV7-3 and TRBJ1-1; D unresolved. Trimming left V 4 bases short and J 1 base short, with 10 bases between. The CDR3 length is 14 residues. Per the germline V gene, CDR1 is SGHTA and CDR2 is FQGTGA.